The 27 T cell receptor beta chains reported below all come from one sample, sequenced in a study of T cell clonotyping in hematopoietic cell transplantation. Measured with immunoSEQ multiplex PCR; TCRdb has only the in-frame clones, and not every one. The sample has some 9,700 clones; around 97% are singletons. The sequencing used peripheral blood mononuclear cells, collected 100 days after allogeneic stem cell transplant. The receptors originated from a male patient aged 60-69 years who had an allogeneic stem cell transplant from a related donor, so the T cells may come from the graft donor. Some clones in this sample may be carry-over from other donors' samples.

The chain recombines TRBV7-2 with TRBJ1-1, with D maybe TRBD1 (5 bases). From germline, CDR1 is SGHTA and CDR2 FQGNSA. The CDR3 has 16 amino acids. Trimming left V 1 base short and J 0 bases short, with 12 bases between. CDR3 bases: TGTGCCAGCAGCTTAGGGTCCGGGACGGTGAACACTGAAGCTTTCTTT. Protein: CASSLGSGTVNTEAFF.

V gene TRBV5-8 combines with J gene TRBJ1-5; tentative D call: TRBD1 (5 bases). Germline assignment: CDR1 SGHTS and CDR2 YDEGEE. The CDR3 runs 16 residues. Trimming removed 2 bases at V and 0 bases at J, with 12 bases between. The CDR3 region is CASSFWGSYSNQPQHF. The CDR3 DNA follows: TGTGCCAGCAGCTTTTGGGGGAGTTATAGCAATCAGCCCCAGCATTTT.

The rearrangement uses TRBV4-3 and TRBJ1-1; D gene uncertain. This CDR3 comprises 15 residues. The V and J ends lost 1 base and 3 bases respectively, with 12 bases between them. The germline V gene has CDR1 LGHNA and CDR2 YSLEER. CDR3 bases: TGCGCCAGCAGCCAAGGGGCACTGAGGGACACTGAAGCTTTCTTT. Its translation: CASSQGALRDTEAFF.

The rearrangement joins TRBV11-2 to TRBJ2-7; no firm D call. The CDR3 has 15 residues. Germline-derived CDR1 and CDR2 are SGHAT and FQNNGV. Trimming removed 5 bases at V and 4 bases at J, with 18 bases between. The CDR3 protein is CASSLQALTRYEQYF. The CDR3 region has the DNA TGTGCCAGCAGCCTTCAGGCCTTAACAAGGTACGAGCAGTACTTC.

J is TRBJ2-7 and V is TRBV29-1; either TRBD1 or TRBD2 may supply D (5 bases each). Germline values: CDR1 SQVTM, CDR2 ANQGSEA. Trimming shortened V by 1 base and J by 1 base, and 23 bases separated the two germline ends. The CDR3 runs 18 residues. This CDR3 reads CSVEVAPKDGTVSYEQYF. The CDR3 region has the DNA TGCAGCGTTGAAGTCGCTCCCAAGGACGGGACGGTATCCTACGAGCAGTACTTC.

The sample holds one count of this clone. Written as DNA, the CDR3 is TGTGCCAGCAGCGGCTTCCGAAATTCACCCCTCCACTTT. Protein: CASSGFRNSPLHF. V gene TRBV27 combines with J gene TRBJ1-6; no clear D gene. The V end lost 6 bases, the J end lost 7 bases, and 10 bases lay between the germline ends. Germline V gene data show CDR1 as MNHEY and CDR2 as SMNVEV (reference sequence). The length of the CDR3 is 13 residues.

J is TRBJ1-1 and V is TRBV5-6; 12 bases map to TRBD1. There are 16 residues in the CDR3. Germline V gene sequence: CDR1 SGHDT, CDR2 YYEEEE. The V gene end was trimmed by 3 bases and the J gene end by 0 bases; junction bases not matched to a gene: 3. The CDR3 sequence is CASSWDRGRVNTEAFF. For the CDR3, the DNA is TGTGCCAGCAGCTGGGACAGGGGGCGGGTGAACACTGAAGCTTTCTTT.

CDR3 in amino acids: CASSIPGGGEKLFF. The CDR3 region has the DNA TGTGCCAGTAGCATTCCGGGAGGGGGCGAAAAACTGTTTTTT. The chain recombines TRBV19 with TRBJ1-4, with 7 bases that match TRBD1. Germline V gives CDR1 LNHDA, CDR2 SQIVND (reference sequence). The V segment lost 6 bases and the J segment 8 bases; nucleotides outside the gene matches: 9. The CDR3 length is 14 residues. Combining the CDR3 with reference TRBV19 and TRBJ1-4 gives the whole variable domain DGGITQSPKYLFRKEGQNVTLSCEQNLNHDAMYWYRQDPGQGLRLIYYSQIVNDFQKGDIAEGYSVSREKKESFPLTVTSAQKNPTAFYLCASSIPGGGEKLFFGSGTQLSVL.

V and J are TRBV7-2 and TRBJ2-1, with D perhaps being TRBD1 or TRBD2 (5 bases each). The CDR3 length is 13 residues. CDR1 is SGHTA, CDR2 FQGNSA, per germline. V was trimmed by 2 bases and J by 8 bases, leaving 10 bases between them. Here the CDR3 reads CASSLNRDDEQFF. For the CDR3, the DNA is TGTGCCAGCAGCTTAAATCGGGACGATGAGCAGTTCTTC.

The chain is built from TRBV28 and TRBJ1-2; a possible D gene is TRBD1 (5 bases). Germline lookup yields CDR1 MDHEN and CDR2 SYDVKM. The CDR3 covers 15 residues. V was pared by 1 base and J by 0 bases, with 9 bases between. In nucleotides, the CDR3 is TGTGCCAGCAGTTTATTGGCAGGGACTAACTATGGCTACACCTTC. This translates into CASSLLAGTNYGYTF.

The J gene is TRBJ2-3, the V gene TRBV9; D is possibly TRBD2 (6 bases). CDR3 size: 13 residues. V was pared by 7 bases and J by 1 base, with 10 bases between. CDR1 is SGDLS and CDR2 is YYNGEE in the germline V gene. The CDR3 loop is CASGGGGTDTQYF. The DNA of the CDR3 is TGTGCCAGCGGCGGAGGGGGCACAGATACGCAGTATTTT.

The chain has TRBV6-1 and TRBJ1-5; no clear D gene. CDR3 length: 15 amino acids. Germline lookup yields CDR1 MNHNS and CDR2 SASEGT. The V and J ends lost 7 bases and 1 base respectively, with 14 bases between them. The CDR3 region is CASIRSPRSNQPQHF. The CDR3 DNA sequence: TGTGCCAGCATTCGGAGCCCTAGGAGCAATCAGCCCCAGCATTTT.

This chain joins TRBV2 and TRBJ1-2, with 11 bases aligning to TRBD1. There are 14 residues in the CDR3. Germline CDR1 SNHLY, CDR2 FYNNEI. The V segment lost 10 bases and the J segment 8 bases; nucleotides outside the gene matches: 12. In DNA, the CDR3 is TGTGCCACCGGGGGACAGGGGGTTAGGAAAGGCTACACCTTC. This sequence encodes CATGGQGVRKGYTF.

V usage is TRBV6-6 and J usage is TRBJ1-1; D might be TRBD1 (5 bases). V was shortened by 2 bases and J by 0 bases, with 7 bases between the two germline ends. Germline V gives CDR1 MNHNY, CDR2 SVGAGI (reference sequence). This CDR3 region has 14 residues. The CDR3 protein is CASSYEGLNTEAFF. DNA for the CDR3: TGTGCCAGCAGTTACGAGGGACTGAACACTGAAGCTTTCTTT.

This clone was recorded only once. V gene TRBV11-2 combines with J gene TRBJ1-5; D is undetermined. The ends were cut back, 0 bases at V and 2 bases at J, with 11 bases in the middle. Germline CDR1 is SGHAT and CDR2 is FQNNGV. This CDR3 contains 16 residues. CDR3 sequence: CASSLDGRFGNQPQHF. The CDR3 DNA reads TGTGCCAGCAGCTTAGACGGACGGTTTGGCAATCAGCCCCAGCATTTT.

The chain has TRBV7-7 and TRBJ2-5, with D perhaps given as TRBD1 or TRBD2 (5 bases each). Germline CDR1 reads SSHAT; CDR2 reads FNYEAQ (reference sequence). The CDR3 contains 14 residues. V lost 5 bases to trimming and J lost 5 bases, with 15 bases between them. CDR3 sequence: CASSPIGAGETQYF. CDR3 nucleotides: TGTGCCAGCAGCCCAATCGGGGCCGGGGAGACCCAGTACTTC.

This chain connects TRBV19 to TRBJ2-7, with D hard to call. From germline, CDR1 is LNHDA and CDR2 SQIVND (reference sequence). CDR3 length: 13 amino acids. V was clipped by 6 bases and J by 2 bases, with 11 bases between them. CDR3 region: CASSNPSPYEQYF. CDR3 coding DNA: TGTGCCAGTAGCAATCCAAGCCCCTACGAGCAGTACTTC.

The V call is TRBV4-3, the J call TRBJ2-5, with 10 positions matching TRBD2. This CDR3 has 19 amino acids. The germline V gene has CDR1 LGHNA and CDR2 YSLEER. J gave up 5 bases and V 0 bases, and 15 bases lay outside the gene matches. For the CDR3, the DNA is TGCGCCAGCAGCCAAGAGGCCTCGGGAGCGGGGGGGCCGGGTGAGACCCAGTACTTC. Amino acid sequence: CASSQEASGAGGPGETQYF.

The chain has TRBV7-9 and TRBJ2-1, with D unclear. Germline V gene sequence: CDR1 SEHNR, CDR2 FQNEAQ (reference sequence). This CDR3 comprises 11 residues. CDR3 bases: TGTGTGGGTCAGAAGATGAATGAGCAGTTCTTC. This translates into CVGQKMNEQFF.

The V gene is TRBV11-3, the J gene TRBJ2-2; the D gene is possibly TRBD1 (5 bases). The germline CDR1 and CDR2 sequences are SGHNT and YENEEA. The CDR3 runs to 13 residues. Trimming pared 5 bases from V and 5 bases from J, leaving 9 bases between. The CDR3 sequence is CASSERGTGELFF. CDR3 DNA: TGTGCCAGCAGCGAAAGGGGTACCGGGGAGCTGTTTTTT.

The V call is TRBV10-3, the J call TRBJ2-7; no clear D gene. Germline lookup yields CDR1 ENHRY and CDR2 SYGVKD. The ends were cut back, 2 bases at V and 3 bases at J, with 8 bases in the middle. This CDR3 has 13 residues. Here the CDR3 reads CAISEPFYYEQYF. CDR3 DNA sequence: TGTGCCATCAGTGAGCCTTTTTACTACGAGCAGTACTTC.

This clone was detected once. V and J are TRBV28 and TRBJ1-2; maybe TRBD1 (6 bases). The CDR3 spans 15 residues. V was trimmed by 6 bases and J by 4 bases, leaving 18 bases between them. Germline loops: CDR1 MDHEN, CDR2 SYDVKM. Here the CDR3 reads CASRPQKQGTYGYTF. The CDR3 DNA reads TGTGCCAGCAGGCCACAAAAACAGGGAACCTATGGCTACACCTTC.

The chain employs TRBV5-1 and TRBJ2-1; D might be TRBD2 (6 bases). The V end lost 4 bases, the J end lost 5 bases, and 13 bases lay between the germline ends. The CDR3 consists of 14 residues. In germline, CDR1 is SGHRS, CDR2 YFSETQ. The CDR3 reads CASSPEGADNEQFF. CDR3 sequence (DNA): TGCGCCAGCAGCCCGGAGGGAGCCGACAATGAGCAGTTCTTC.

V usage is TRBV30 and J usage is TRBJ2-5; possibly TRBD1 for D (6 bases). Germline V gene sequence: CDR1 GTSNPN, CDR2 SVGIG (reference sequence). This CDR3 spans 14 amino acids. Trimming removed 1 base at V and 1 base at J, with 10 bases between. This CDR3 reads CAWSGGQTQETQYF. In DNA form, the CDR3 reads TGTGCCTGGAGTGGCGGACAGACCCAAGAGACCCAGTACTTC. Filled out from reference TRBV30 and TRBJ2-5, the complete variable domain reads SQTIHQWPATLVQPVGSPLSLECTVEGTSNPNLYWYRQAAGRGLQLLFYSVGIGQISSEVPQNLSASRPQDRQFILSSKKLLLSDSGFYLCAWSGGQTQETQYFGPGTRLLVL.

Only one count was recorded for this clone. The genes are TRBV4-2 and TRBJ1-5, with a tentative D call TRBD1 (5 bases). This CDR3 contains 13 residues. Trimming cost V 0 bases and J 7 bases, with 7 bases left between them. From germline, CDR1 is LGHNA and CDR2 YNFKEQ. This CDR3 reads CASSQDWGQPQHF. The DNA of the CDR3 is TGTGCCAGCAGCCAAGATTGGGGGCAGCCCCAGCATTTT.

This clone has only one observation. The J gene is TRBJ1-5, the V gene TRBV19, with 7 bases that match TRBD1. This CDR3 comprises 14 residues. Germline trimming cut 6 bases from V and 6 bases from J; bases unmatched to any gene: 8. CDR1 and CDR2 from the germline V gene are LNHDA and SQIVND (reference sequence). CDR3: CASRRGQLSQPQHF. CDR3 nucleotides: TGTGCCAGTAGGAGGGGGCAGTTGAGTCAGCCCCAGCATTTT.

The rearrangement joins TRBV5-1 to TRBJ1-1, with D possibly TRBD1 on 6 matching bases. The V end lost 0 bases, the J end lost 0 bases, and 9 bases lay between the germline ends. The CDR3 totals 15 residues. From germline, CDR1 is SGHRS and CDR2 YFSETQ. As DNA, the CDR3 is TGCGCCAGCAGCTTGGATACAGGGATGAACACTGAAGCTTTCTTT. Translating it yields CASSLDTGMNTEAFF.